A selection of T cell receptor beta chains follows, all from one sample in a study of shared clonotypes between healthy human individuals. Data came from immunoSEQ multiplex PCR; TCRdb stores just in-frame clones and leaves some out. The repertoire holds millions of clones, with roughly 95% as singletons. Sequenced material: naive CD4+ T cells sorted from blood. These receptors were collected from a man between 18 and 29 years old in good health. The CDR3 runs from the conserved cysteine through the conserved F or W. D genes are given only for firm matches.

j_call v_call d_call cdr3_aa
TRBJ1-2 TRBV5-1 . CASSEASGPGYTF
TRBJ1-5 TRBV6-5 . CASSRDGNQPQHF
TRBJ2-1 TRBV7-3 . CASSSSGTRQFF
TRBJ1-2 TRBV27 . CASRRTANNYGYTF
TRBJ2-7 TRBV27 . CASSNRPQTAEQYF
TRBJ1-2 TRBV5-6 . CASSLTENYGYTF
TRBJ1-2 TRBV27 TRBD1 CASSLRSDRGLYGYTF
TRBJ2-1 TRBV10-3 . CAIKSGHSYNEQFF
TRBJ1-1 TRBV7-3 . CASSPRPSTEAFF
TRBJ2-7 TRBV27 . CASSPGVSYEQYF
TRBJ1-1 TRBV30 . CACLPRERTEAFF
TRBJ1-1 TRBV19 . CASSPRPQNTEAFF
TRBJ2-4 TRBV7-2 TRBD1 CASSLNPPGQGGNIQYF
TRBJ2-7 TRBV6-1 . CASSTERYEQYF
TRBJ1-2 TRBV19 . CASSILGQGPRYTF
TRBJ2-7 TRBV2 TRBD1 CASREGTGAYEQYF
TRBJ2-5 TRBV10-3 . CAIGPGETQYF
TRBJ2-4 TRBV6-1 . CASSDGFTAQNIQYF
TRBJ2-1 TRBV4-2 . CASSQDLQDSSYNEQFF
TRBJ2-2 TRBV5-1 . CASSLEGRGELFF
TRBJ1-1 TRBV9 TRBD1 CASSADRDNTEAFF
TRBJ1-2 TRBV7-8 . CASSQDSNYGYTF
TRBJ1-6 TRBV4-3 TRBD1 CASSQEITGGNSPLHF
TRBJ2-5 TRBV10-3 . CAIGGVIQETQYF
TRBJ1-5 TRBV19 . CASSTRGVQPQHF
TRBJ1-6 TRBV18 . CASSPDTGSSRNSPLHF
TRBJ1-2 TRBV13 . CASSPRGVNYGYTF
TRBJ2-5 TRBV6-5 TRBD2 CASRTSGQETQYF
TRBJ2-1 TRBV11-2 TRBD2 CASSLEGAGSYNEQFF